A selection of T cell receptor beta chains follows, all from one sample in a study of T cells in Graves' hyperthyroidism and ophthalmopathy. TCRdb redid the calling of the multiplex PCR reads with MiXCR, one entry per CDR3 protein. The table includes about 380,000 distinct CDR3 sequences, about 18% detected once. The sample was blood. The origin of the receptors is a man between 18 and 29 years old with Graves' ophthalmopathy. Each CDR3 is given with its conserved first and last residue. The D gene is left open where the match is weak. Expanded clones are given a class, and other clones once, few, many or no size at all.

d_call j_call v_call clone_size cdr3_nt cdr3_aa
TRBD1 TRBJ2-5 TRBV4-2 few TGTGCCAGCAGCCAGGACAGGGGGGGTGGAGAGACCCAGTACTTC CASSQDRGGGETQYF
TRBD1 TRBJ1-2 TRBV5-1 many TGCGCCAGCAGCAAGGGACAGATAACTAACTATGGCTACACCTTC CASSKGQITNYGYTF
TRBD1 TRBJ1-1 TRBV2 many TGTGCCAGCAAAGACCGGGACAGGGGCCTCGGGGGGGAAGCTTTCTTT CASKDRDRGLGGEAFF
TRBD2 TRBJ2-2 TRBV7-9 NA TGTGCCAGCAGCTTGATAGGACTAGCGGTGATCAACACCGGGGAGCTGTTTTTT CASSLIGLAVINTGELFF
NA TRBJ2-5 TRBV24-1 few TGTGCCACCAGTGATTTCTCCGGGGAGACCCAGTACTTC CATSDFSGETQYF
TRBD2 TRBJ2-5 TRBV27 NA TGTGCCAGCAGTATCGGGACTAGCGGAGAGACCCAGTACTTC CASSIGTSGETQYF
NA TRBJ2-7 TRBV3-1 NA TGTGCCAGCAGCCCTTCGCTGCTTTACGAGCAGTACTTC CASSPSLLYEQYF
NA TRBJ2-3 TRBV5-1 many TGCGCCAGCAGCTTGGAACAGGAGACAGATACGCAGTATTTT CASSLEQETDTQYF
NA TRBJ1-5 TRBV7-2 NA TGTGCCAGCAGCTTTGACTCCGGCAATCAGCCCCAGCATTTT CASSFDSGNQPQHF
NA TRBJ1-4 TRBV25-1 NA TGTGCCAGCAGTGACCTGGCAGGTGAAAAACTGTTTTTT CASSDLAGEKLFF
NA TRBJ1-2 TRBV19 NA TGTGCCATCCAAGGAGTACATGGCTACACCTTC CAIQGVHGYTF
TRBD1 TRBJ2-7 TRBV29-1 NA TGCAGCGTTGAAGACTGGACAGGGACATCCTACGAGCAGTACTTC CSVEDWTGTSYEQYF
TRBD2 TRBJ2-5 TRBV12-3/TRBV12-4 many TGTGCCAGCAGTTTGGGACTAGCGGAAGAGACCCAGTACTTC CASSLGLAEETQYF
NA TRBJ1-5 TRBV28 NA TGTGCCAGCAATGTAAAGGTTCAGCCCCAGCATTTT CASNVKVQPQHF
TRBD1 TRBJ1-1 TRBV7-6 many TGTGCCAGCAGCGGTCCGGGACAGGCGGTGAACACTGAAGCTTTCTTT CASSGPGQAVNTEAFF
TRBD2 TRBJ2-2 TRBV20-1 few TGCAGTGCTAGAGACCTTAGCGGGGGTACCACCGGGGAGCTGTTTTTT CSARDLSGGTTGELFF
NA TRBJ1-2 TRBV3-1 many TGTGCCAGCAGCCAAGGGTCGCCAAAGACTGGCTACACCTTC CASSQGSPKTGYTF
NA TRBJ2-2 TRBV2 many TGTGCCAGCAGTGACGACAAGAGGGAGCTGTTTTTT CASSDDKRELFF
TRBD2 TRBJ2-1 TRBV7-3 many TGTGCCAGCAGCTTAACGAGCGGGGGGATTTATGAGCAGTTCTTC CASSLTSGGIYEQFF
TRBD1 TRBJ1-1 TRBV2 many TGTGCCAGCAGTGTAGATGACAGGGGCACTGAAGCTTTCTTT CASSVDDRGTEAFF
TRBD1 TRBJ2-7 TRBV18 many TGTGCCAGCTCCCCGGCCGACAGGGGACCCGAGCAGTACTTC CASSPADRGPEQYF
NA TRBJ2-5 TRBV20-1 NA TGCAGTGCTAGAGATCAAGGAGGGTTCCAAGAGACCCAGTACTTC CSARDQGGFQETQYF
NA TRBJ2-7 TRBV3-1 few TGTGCCAGCAGCCAAGGAGACCTGTACGAGCAGTACTTC CASSQGDLYEQYF
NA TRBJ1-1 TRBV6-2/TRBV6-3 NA TGTGCCAGCAGTTACTCGAGCGGCGAATTTGAAGCTTTCTTT CASSYSSGEFEAFF
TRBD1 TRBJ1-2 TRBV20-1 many TGCAGTGCCCCCCCGCAGGGGGCGAATTCGAACTATGGCTACACCTTC CSAPPQGANSNYGYTF
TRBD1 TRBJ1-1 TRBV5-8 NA TGTGCCAGCAGCCGACCGGACAGGGCGGGAACTGAAGCTTTCTTT CASSRPDRAGTEAFF
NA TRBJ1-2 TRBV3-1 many TGTGCCAGCAGCCAAGATACAAGGACGTTTAACTATGGCTACACCTTC CASSQDTRTFNYGYTF